This entry describes one T cell receptor (beta chain). Its specificity is unknown. J lost 1 base, V lost 0 bases, and 5 bases had no gene match. From germline, CDR1 is SEHNR and CDR2 FQNEAQ (reference sequence). The CDR3 has 17 residues. Some clones are missing from TCRdb's copy, which holds only in-frame ones; the method was immunoSEQ multiplex PCR. The sample includes about 20,000 clones, less than 85% of them seen just once. This entry belongs to a study of neoadjuvant nivolumab and ipilimumab in lung cancer. On the study more broadly: Patients got nivolumab 3 mg/kg on days 1, 15 and 29; combination added ipilimumab 1 mg/kg day 1.

The study, taken as a whole, reports: TCR richness and clonality were higher in tumors than adjacent uninvolved lung. Blood richness before therapy tracked richness in tumors resected after neoadjuvant therapy. From pretherapy to surgery, tumor richness and clonality rose with dual therapy.

Sample: tumor tissue, taken after neoadjuvant nivolumab, alone or with ipilimumab, at or shortly before surgery. This chain connects TRBV7-9 to TRBJ2-3, with TRBD2 matching over 9 bases. The sequence derives from an adult with non-small cell lung cancer. The CDR3: CASSLALAGYGTDTQYF. CDR3 coding DNA: TGTGCCAGCAGCTTAGCCCTAGCGGGGTACGGCACAGATACGCAGTATTTT.